The source of this T cell receptor (beta chain) is a study of T cells in Graves' hyperthyroidism and ophthalmopathy. Study-level results: Most expanded thyroid clonotypes above 0.001 recurred in blood.

The investigators amplified TCR beta CDR3 regions from RNA transcripts. Using the HTBI primer set, a first-round RT-PCR was run on the TCR CDR3. Using its own MiXCR run on the multiplex PCR reads, TCRdb lists one record per CDR3 protein. This table has about 560,000 distinct CDR3 sequences, approximately 44% appearing once. A word on this clonotype: Its target is unknown.

Trimming left V 0 bases short and J 2 bases short, with 4 bases between. CDR1 and CDR2 from the germline V gene are LNHNV and YYDKDF (reference sequence). The CDR3 length is 13 residues. The clonotype comes from a young woman with Graves' hyperthyroidism. Sequences were obtained from peripheral blood or thyroid tissue (not recorded which). The chain joins TRBV15 to TRBJ2-5; D is unresolved. The CDR3 loop reads CATSRDRQETQYF. The CDR3 DNA follows: TGTGCCACCAGCAGAGATCGGCAAGAGACCCAGTACTTC.